This T cell receptor beta chain was captured by sequencing in a study of patients and donors after allogeneic stem cell transplantation. Germline V gives CDR1 LGHDT, CDR2 YNNKEL (reference sequence). Trimming cost V 4 bases and J 7 bases, with 22 bases left between them. The CDR3 runs 16 residues. One entry per CDR3 protein, called by TCRdb with MiXCR from the RT-PCR reads. The sample has around 90,000 distinct CDR3 sequences, roughly 52% seen once; the top ten hold roughly two thirds. The source material was blood, either unsorted or a sorted T cell fraction (not recorded which). This rearrangement joins TRBV3-1 to TRBJ1-2; possible D gene TRBD1, 6 bases. The receptor comes from a human donor who was either an allogeneic HSCT recipient or a stem cell or donor lymphocyte infusion donor (not recorded which). It is not recorded whose cells these are; they may come from a transplant donor. CDR3: CASSPIPTGLYGGYTF. In DNA form, the CDR3 reads TGTGCCAGCAGCCCAATCCCAACAGGGTTGTACGGTGGCTACACCTTC. The full variable domain, completed using reference TRBV3-1 and TRBJ1-2, is DTAVSQTPKYLVTQMGNDKSIKCEQNLGHDTMYWYKQDSKKFLKIMFSYNNKELIINETVPNRFSPKSPDKAHLNLHINSLELGDSAVYFCASSPIPTGLYGGYTFGSGTRLTVV.